This TCR beta chain derives from a study of T cells in Graves' hyperthyroidism and ophthalmopathy. The investigators amplified TCR beta CDR3 regions from RNA transcripts. The HTBI primer set served for first-round RT-PCR of the TCR CDR3. Via MiXCR, TCRdb re-called the multiplex PCR reads, giving one row per CDR3 protein. Of about 600,000 distinct CDR3 sequences in the sample, roughly 16% were seen once. Germline CDR1 SGHTA, CDR2 FQGNSA. Deletions cut 0 bases from V and 9 bases from J, with 12 bases between. The CDR3 length is 14 residues. This clonotype was picked up a small number of times. The sample comprised blood. V usage is TRBV7-2 and J usage is TRBJ2-1; D possibly corresponds to TRBD1 (6 bases). The sequence was obtained from a woman aged 40-49 years with Graves' ophthalmopathy. In DNA, the CDR3 is TGTGCCAGCAGCTTAGCGCAGGGGACGGTTGAGCAGTTCTTC. It encodes CASSLAQGTVEQFF.